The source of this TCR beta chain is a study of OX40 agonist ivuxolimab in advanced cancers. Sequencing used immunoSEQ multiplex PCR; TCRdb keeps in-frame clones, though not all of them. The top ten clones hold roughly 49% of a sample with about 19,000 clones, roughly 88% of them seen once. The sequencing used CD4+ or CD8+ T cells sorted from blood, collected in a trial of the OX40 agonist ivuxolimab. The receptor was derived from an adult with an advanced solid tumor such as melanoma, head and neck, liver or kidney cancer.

As DNA, the CDR3 is TGTGCCAGCAGCTTGAAGAACACTGAAGCTTTCTTT. It translates to CASSLKNTEAFF. V is TRBV11-2 and J is TRBJ1-1, with D unresolved. Germline V gene data show CDR1 as SGHAT and CDR2 as FQNNGV. This CDR3 is 12 amino acids long. Trimming left V 3 bases short and J 1 base short, with 3 bases between.